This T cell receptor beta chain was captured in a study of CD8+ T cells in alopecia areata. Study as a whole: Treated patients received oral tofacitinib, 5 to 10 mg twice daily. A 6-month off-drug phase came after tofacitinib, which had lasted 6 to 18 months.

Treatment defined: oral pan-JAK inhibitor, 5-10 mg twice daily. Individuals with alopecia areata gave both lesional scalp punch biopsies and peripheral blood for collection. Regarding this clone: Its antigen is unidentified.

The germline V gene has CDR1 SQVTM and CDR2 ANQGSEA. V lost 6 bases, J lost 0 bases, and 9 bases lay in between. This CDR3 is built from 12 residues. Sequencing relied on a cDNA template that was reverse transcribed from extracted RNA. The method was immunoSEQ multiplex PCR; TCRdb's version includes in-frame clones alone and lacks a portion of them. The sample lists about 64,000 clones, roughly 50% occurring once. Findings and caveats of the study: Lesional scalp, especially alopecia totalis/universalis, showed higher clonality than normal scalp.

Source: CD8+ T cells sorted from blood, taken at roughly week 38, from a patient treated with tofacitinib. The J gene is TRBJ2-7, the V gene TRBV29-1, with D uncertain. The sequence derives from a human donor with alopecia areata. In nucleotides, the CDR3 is TGCAGCGTCCGGGCGAGCTCCTACGAGCAGTACTTC. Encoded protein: CSVRASSYEQYF.